The rows below give T cell receptor beta chains drawn from one sample of a study of blood T cell repertoires in COVID-19. TCRdb's copy holds only in-frame clones and misses some; the assay was immunoSEQ multiplex PCR. The sample shows 100,000 or so clones, almost 95% of them seen only once. The sequenced material came from peripheral blood. These receptors originate from a man in his fifties with active COVID-19. The conserved cysteine and the conserved F or W are not part of the CDR3 here. Fields, in order: V gene, J gene, CDR3 protein.

TRBV11-3	TRBJ2-3	ASSLSFSSGRERDTDTQY
TRBV12-3/TRBV12-4	TRBJ2-1	ASSFLPNEQF
TRBV3-1/TRBV3-2	TRBJ1-2	ASSQTDRVYGYT
TRBV6-1	TRBJ1-2	ASSEGAGNNYGYT
TRBV28	TRBJ1-5	ASSSSGGPQH
TRBV5-4	TRBJ2-7	ASSPGQVLDEQY
TRBV28	TRBJ1-5	ASSLDRGQGQPQH
TRBV28	TRBJ2-1	ASSPRQLQKNEQF
TRBV6-5	TRBJ1-2	ATRVPTAGRGYT
TRBV7-8	TRBJ2-5	ASSLGFFAGGLRPQETQY
TRBV14	TRBJ2-5	ASSQPISGIIWTEETQY
TRBV2	TRBJ1-2	ASSGGQGANYGYT
TRBV27	TRBJ1-2	ASSPRQGAHYGYT
TRBV19	TRBJ1-4	ASGSYSINEKLF
TRBV14	TRBJ2-5	ASSLLQGAQETQY
TRBV10-3	TRBJ2-1	AISVLAGEEYNEQF
TRBV2	TRBJ2-3	ATSLAADTQY
TRBV7-9	TRBJ2-5	ALSTSGPQETQY
TRBV4-1	TRBJ1-6	ASTLSTGYNSPLH
TRBV20-1	TRBJ1-2	SASPGGRVGYT
TRBV27	TRBJ2-3	ASSGGRGDTQY
TRBV11-1	TRBJ1-3	ASRLSDSPGNTIY
TRBV11-2	TRBJ2-7	ASSLYGTGFYEQY
TRBV18	TRBJ1-2	ASSPSIGGNYGYT
TRBV30	TRBJ2-6	ASTQVRGGSGANVLT
TRBV5-1	TRBJ1-1	ASTRQSMNTEAF
TRBV28	TRBJ1-2	ASSQDRENYGYT
TRBV15	TRBJ2-1	ATSREATGYDEQF
TRBV7-2	TRBJ2-7	ASSSGTSGWSYEQY
TRBV6-1	TRBJ2-7	ASSERKGPYEQY
TRBV28	TRBJ2-1	ASSHQTSGSNNEQF
TRBV7-9	TRBJ1-6	ASSLGGWGHNSPLH
TRBV7-9	TRBJ1-5	ASSTGASNQPQH
TRBV7-7	TRBJ2-3	ASSLTSGSGGTQY
TRBV19	TRBJ1-5	ASSTGTGVSNQPQH
TRBV4-1	TRBJ2-1	ASSQLGAYEQF
TRBV28	TRBJ1-2	ASNAPEDRGRVGYT
TRBV7-9	TRBJ2-7	ASSPRGLLSYEQY
TRBV5-4	TRBJ2-7	ASSSKPGTSGSFEQY
TRBV11-2	TRBJ1-1	ASSWGRGEAF
TRBV28	TRBJ2-7	ASSLDRDRGPYEQY
TRBV3-1/TRBV3-2	TRBJ1-2	ASSTGTSSGYT
TRBV6-6	TRBJ1-4	ASSPPGQGWKKLF
TRBV2	TRBJ1-5	ASRTKAGNFQPQH
TRBV9	TRBJ2-3	ASSYFASGATDTQY
TRBV24-1	TRBJ2-5	ATSEATGGPNQETQY
TRBV6-1	TRBJ1-5	ASSEGQGVTNQPQH
TRBV12-5	TRBJ2-7	ASGLQGVREQY
TRBV19	TRBJ2-1	ASTPGIAGGPNEQF
TRBV27	TRBJ1-1	ASSFLQGAGEAF
TRBV7-2	TRBJ1-5	ASSLDGQGARQPQH
TRBV5-1	TRBJ1-1	ASSLTTGSMNTEAF
TRBV27	TRBJ1-1	ASSPRQGATEAF
TRBV9	TRBJ1-6	ASSVGTGSPLH
TRBV29-1	TRBJ1-2	SVYSGRAAGYT